This T cell receptor beta chain was identified in a study of blood T cell repertoires in COVID-19. Using immunoSEQ multiplex PCR, the repertoire was profiled, and TCRdb retains in-frame clones only, with some absent. This table holds roughly 68,000 clones, 84% found once. Sequences were obtained from peripheral blood. This TCR came from a middle-aged man with active COVID-19.

Here the CDR3 DNA reads TGCGCCAGCAGCGGATCACAGGGACCCCAAGAGACCCAGTACTTC. Translation: CASSGSQGPQETQYF. The chain employs TRBV5-1 and TRBJ2-5, with a possible D match to TRBD1 (6 bases). This CDR3 has 15 residues. V was trimmed by 4 bases and J by 1 base, leaving 14 bases between them. Germline V gene lookup returns CDR1 SGHRS and CDR2 YFSETQ.